The 4 T cell receptor beta chains given below trace back to one sample, sequenced in a study of cytomegalovirus exposure and HLA in healthy donors. In the PCR, 60 Vbeta and 13 Jbeta primers were used. Repertoires were generated with immunoSEQ multiplex PCR, while TCRdb's copy carries only in-frame clones and drops some. The data contain roughly 290,000 clones, about 87% of them singletons. Input material: PBMCs. The receptors stem from a woman aged 18-29 years in good health and CMV-seronegative.

The V and J genes are TRBV9 and TRBJ2-7; tentatively, D is TRBD2 (5 bases). Germline V CDR1 and CDR2: SGDLS, YYNGEE. V lost 0 bases and J lost 1, with 8 bases in between. The CDR3 consists of 14 residues. The CDR3 DNA reads as TGTGCCAGCAGCGTAGTCTGGACTTCCTACGAGCAGTACTTC. This encodes CASSVVWTSYEQYF.

V and J are TRBV7-6 and TRBJ1-6, with D perhaps TRBD1 (5 bases). This CDR3 is 15 amino acids long. Germline V gene sequence: CDR1 SGHVS, CDR2 FNYEAQ. V was trimmed by 5 bases and J by 7 bases, leaving 15 bases between them. This CDR3 reads CASSRTREGNSPLHF. The CDR3 DNA follows: TGTGCCAGCAGCCGTACCAGGGAAGGAAATTCACCCCTCCACTTT.

The chain joins TRBV29-1 to TRBJ2-5, with D tentatively TRBD1 (5 bases). CDR1 and CDR2 (germline): SQVTM, ANQGSEA. Trimming removed 2 bases at V and 7 bases at J, with 17 bases between. The CDR3 runs to 14 residues. The CDR3 sequence: CSVENRPTEWTQYF. The CDR3 nucleotides read TGCAGCGTTGAAAACAGGCCGACGGAGTGGACCCAGTACTTC.

The chain is built from TRBV10-3 and TRBJ1-2, with a weak D call TRBD1 (5 bases). The germline gives CDR1 ENHRY, CDR2 SYGVKD. The CDR3 runs 15 residues. Trimming shortened V by 0 bases and J by 0 bases, and 8 bases separated the two germline ends. The CDR3 protein is CAISESGGANYGYTF. The CDR3 nucleotides are TGTGCCATCAGTGAGTCCGGAGGGGCTAACTATGGCTACACCTTC.